These 14 T cell receptor beta chains share one sample of origin, sequenced in a study of identical twins (dated by TCRdb to 2016 to 2017). The library was made by 5' RACE. Sequenced on an Illumina HiSeq 2000. The public reads were reprocessed in TCRdb via fastp at Q25 and MiXCR, keeping in-frame beta chains. Rows merge per CDR3 protein into single entries with the most common DNA and genes. The sample table holds approximately 670,000 distinct CDR3 sequences, of which roughly 6.2% were seen once. The ten largest clones take up 1.5% to 2% of the sample. Sequencing used naive T cells sorted from blood. The sample's cell subset or site label, decoded: cells isolated with a human naive T-cell isolation kit. These TCRs come from a man younger than 35 in good health.

This clonotype came up many times. The chain links TRBV27 to TRBJ1-1; tentative D call: TRBD1 (6 bases). Germline V gives CDR1 MNHEY, CDR2 SMNVEV (reference sequence). The CDR3 has 15 amino acids. V was shortened by 5 bases and J by 11 bases, with 24 bases between the two germline ends. The CDR3 DNA sequence: TGTGCCAGCAGTCCGAGTTTGGGGGCCCTCGACAGGGCTTTCTTT. It is translated as CASSPSLGALDRAFF.

This clonotype was picked up many times. This chain links TRBV18 with TRBJ1-5; D remains ambiguous. The germline V gene has CDR1 KGHSH and CDR2 LQKENI. V was shortened by 3 bases and J by 4 bases, with 4 bases between the two germline ends. CDR3 length: 12 amino acids. CDR3 nucleotide sequence: TGTGCCAGCTCACCGTCGAATCAGCCCCAGCATTTT. This gives the protein CASSPSNQPQHF.

V gene TRBV7-9 combines with J gene TRBJ1-1; 9 positions match TRBD1. Germline V gives CDR1 SEHNR, CDR2 FQNEAQ (reference sequence). V shed 5 bases and J 12 bases; nucleotides not matched to a gene: 4. The CDR3 totals 11 residues. As DNA, the CDR3 is TGTGCCAGCAGCCCCGACAGGGGGTCTTTCTTT. This sequence encodes CASSPDRGSFF.

This clonotype occurred many times. Here the CDR3 DNA reads TGCAGTGCTAGGCGTGATGGCTCCTACGAGCAGTACGTC. This gives the protein CSARRDGSYEQYV. The chain uses TRBV20-1 and TRBJ2-7, with D hard to call. V gave up 3 bases and J gave up 0 bases, with 9 bases separating them. CDR3 length equals 13 residues. Germline lookup yields CDR1 DFQATT and CDR2 SNEGSKA (reference sequence).

The sample holds many counts of this clonotype. V gene TRBV27 combines with J gene TRBJ1-4; TRBD1 might be the D (5 bases). Germline V gene lookup returns CDR1 MNHEY and CDR2 SMNVEV (reference sequence). There are 13 residues in the CDR3. Between the trimmed V and J ends, which lost 3 bases and 5 bases, there was a span of 7 bases. The CDR3 reads CASSFRQNEKLFF. In DNA, the CDR3 is TGTGCCAGCAGTTTTAGACAGAATGAAAAACTGTTTTTT.

This clonotype was seen a handful of times. The chain couples TRBV7-3 to TRBJ2-2, with D tentatively TRBD1 or TRBD2 (6 bases each). Germline values: CDR1 SGHTA, CDR2 FQGTGA. This CDR3 comprises 14 residues. V was cut by 6 bases and J by 5 bases, with 13 bases left in between. This chain's CDR3 is CASRITGRTGELFF. In DNA, the CDR3 is TGTGCCAGCAGGATAACAGGGAGGACCGGGGAGCTGTTTTTT. Filled out from reference TRBV7-3 and TRBJ2-2, the complete variable domain reads GAGVSQTPSNKVTEKGKYVELRCDPISGHTALYWYRQSLGQGPEFLIYFQGTGAADDSGLPNDRFFAVRPEGSVSTLKIQRTERGDSAVYLCASRITGRTGELFFGEGSRLTVL.

There are a few counts of this clonotype. This chain's CDR3 is CASSDRVGIGYGYTF. DNA of the CDR3: TGTGCCAGCAGCGACAGGGTTGGGATAGGCTATGGCTACACCTTC. The J gene is TRBJ1-2, the V gene TRBV7-9, with 7 bases fitting TRBD1. V was clipped by 5 bases and J by 4 bases; unmatched bases: 10. Germline CDR1 SEHNR, CDR2 FQNEAQ (reference sequence). This CDR3 region has 15 residues.

Regarding this clonotype: The junction and the germline gene differ at one end; a read error may be behind it. J is TRBJ2-4 and V is TRBV5-1, with TRBD2 matching 8 bases. Germline-derived CDR1 and CDR2 are SGHRS and YFSETQ. The CDR3 extends over 15 amino acids. The CDR3 bases are TGCGCCAGCAGCTTCAGTGAGCGGGAGTGGAACATTCAGCACTTC. Its translation is CASSFSEREWNIQHF.

This clonotype showed up many times. The J gene is TRBJ2-2, the V gene TRBV7-2; 11 bases align to TRBD2. CDR1 and CDR2 from the germline V gene are SGHTA and FQGNSA. Losses at the gene ends were 5 bases for V and 5 bases for J; bases not matched to a gene: 4. This CDR3 spans 15 amino acids. The CDR3 is CASSRLAGLTGELFF. CDR3 nucleotide sequence: TGTGCCAGCAGCCGACTAGCGGGATTGACCGGGGAGCTGTTTTTT.

This clonotype turned up a few times. The gene calls are TRBV6-2 or TRBV6-3 and TRBJ2-7; 13 bases map to TRBD2. Germline CDR1 is MNHEY and CDR2 is SVGEGT. J was trimmed by 6 bases and V by 2 bases; bases with no gene match: 13. The CDR3 runs 18 residues. The CDR3: CASSYPTRLAGGVREQYV. The CDR3 DNA follows: TGTGCCAGCAGTTACCCGACCCGACTAGCGGGAGGTGTTCGCGAGCAGTACGTC.

Ten or more counts support this clonotype. V gene TRBV15 combines with J gene TRBJ1-5; D unresolved. The germline V gene encodes CDR1 LNHNV and CDR2 YYDKDF (reference sequence). The CDR3 runs to 14 residues. The V gene lost 1 base and the J gene lost 0 bases, with 4 bases spanning the gap. The CDR3 is CATSRAGSNQPQHF. The CDR3 DNA reads TGTGCCACCAGCAGAGCTGGTAGCAATCAGCCCCAGCATTTT.

This clonotype has just a few counts. The chain recombines TRBV3-1 with TRBJ2-2; D not resolved. CDR3 length equals 14 residues. V was clipped by 5 bases and J by 3 bases, with 10 bases between them. Germline CDR1 LGHDT, CDR2 YNNKEL (reference sequence). Here the CDR3 reads CASSNGPYTGELFF. The CDR3 DNA reads as TGTGCCAGCAGCAATGGACCCTACACCGGGGAGCTGTTTTTT.

This clonotype was seen repeatedly, ten times or more. The rearrangement joins TRBV7-2 to TRBJ2-3; D ambiguous. Germline values: CDR1 SGHTA, CDR2 FQGNSA. The CDR3 covers 14 residues. V lost 5 bases and J 4 bases, leaving 13 bases between the germline ends. The CDR3 DNA follows: TGTGCCAGCAGCCCGGAGACGGAGCCAGATACGCAGTATTTT. It is translated as CASSPETEPDTQYF.

This clonotype was seen many times. The chain combines TRBV27 with TRBJ2-2, with D maybe TRBD2 (5 bases). This CDR3 has 16 residues. Germline V gene lookup returns CDR1 MNHEY and CDR2 SMNVEV (reference sequence). V lost 1 base and J 2 bases, leaving 11 bases between the germline ends. The CDR3 DNA is TGTGCCAGCAGTTTATTGCAAGCGGCAAACACCGGGGAGCTGTTTTTT. Residues: CASSLLQAANTGELFF.